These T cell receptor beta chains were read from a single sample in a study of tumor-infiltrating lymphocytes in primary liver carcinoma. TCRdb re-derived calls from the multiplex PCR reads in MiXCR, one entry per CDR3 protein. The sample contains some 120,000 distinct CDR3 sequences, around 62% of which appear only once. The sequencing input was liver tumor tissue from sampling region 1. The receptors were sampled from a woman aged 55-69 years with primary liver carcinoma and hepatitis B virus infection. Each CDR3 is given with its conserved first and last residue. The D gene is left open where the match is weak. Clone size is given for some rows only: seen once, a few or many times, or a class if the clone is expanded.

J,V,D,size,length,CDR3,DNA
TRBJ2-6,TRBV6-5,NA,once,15,CATNFGVSGANVLTF,TGTGCCACTAACTTCGGGGTCTCTGGGGCCAACGTCCTGACTTTC
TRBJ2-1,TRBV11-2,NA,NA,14,CASSFLEGYNEQIF,TGTGCCAGCAGCTTCCTAGAGGGGTACAATGAGCAGATCTTC
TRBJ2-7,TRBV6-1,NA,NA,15,CASSAGERGSDEQYF,TGTGCCAGCAGTGCGGGGGAGAGGGGGTCTGACGAGCAGTACTTC
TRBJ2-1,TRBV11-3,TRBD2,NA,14,CAGRLGGSTSEQFF,TGTGCCGGCAGGTTAGGCGGGAGCACTAGTGAGCAGTTCTTC
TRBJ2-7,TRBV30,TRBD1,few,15,CPWTLRDRGLYEQYF,TGTCCCTGGACGCTCCGGGACAGGGGGCTTTACGAGCAGTACTTC
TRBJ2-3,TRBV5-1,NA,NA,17,CASSSYWDWRNTDTQYF,TGCGCCAGCAGCTCCTACTGGGACTGGAGGAACACAGATACGCAGTATTTT
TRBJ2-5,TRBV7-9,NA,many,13,CASSQRQQETQYF,TGTGCCAGCAGCCAAAGACAGCAAGAGACCCAGTACTTC
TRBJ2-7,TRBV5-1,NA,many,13,CASKGGGESEQYF,TGCGCCAGCAAGGGAGGAGGGGAGAGCGAGCAGTACTTC
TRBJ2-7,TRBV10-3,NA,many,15,CAISPDPSTRNEQYF,TGTGCCATCAGCCCCGACCCTAGCACGAGGAACGAGCAGTACTTC
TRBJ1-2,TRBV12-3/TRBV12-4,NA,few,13,CASSLVQGSGYTF,TGTGCCAGCAGTTTAGTCCAGGGGAGCGGCTACACCTTC
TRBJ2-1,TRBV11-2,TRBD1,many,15,CASGQGYGPYNEQFF,TGTGCCAGCGGACAGGGGTATGGTCCCTACAATGAGCAGTTCTTC
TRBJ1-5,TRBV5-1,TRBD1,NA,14,CASSEGTGGQPQHF,TGCGCCAGCAGCGAGGGGACAGGGGGCCAGCCCCAGCATTTT
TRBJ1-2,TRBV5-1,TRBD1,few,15,CASSLEGDSNYGYTF,TGCGCCAGCAGCTTGGAGGGGGACAGCAACTATGGCTACACCTTC
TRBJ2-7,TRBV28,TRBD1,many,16,CASSYTPGQVNYEQYF,TGTGCCAGCAGTTATACACCGGGACAGGTAAACTACGAGCAGTACTTC
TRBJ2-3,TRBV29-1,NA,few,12,CNVAPGADTQYF,NA
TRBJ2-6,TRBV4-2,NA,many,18,CASSQDLGVSSGANVLTF,TGTGCCAGCAGCCAAGATTTGGGGGTTAGCTCTGGGGCCAACGTCCTGACTTTC
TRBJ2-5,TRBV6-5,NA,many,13,CASSNRVQETQYF,TGTGCCAGCAGCAACAGGGTACAAGAGACCCAGTACTTC
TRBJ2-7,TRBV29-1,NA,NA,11,CSAEVSYEQYF,TGCAGCGCTGAGGTCTCCTACGAGCAGTACTTC